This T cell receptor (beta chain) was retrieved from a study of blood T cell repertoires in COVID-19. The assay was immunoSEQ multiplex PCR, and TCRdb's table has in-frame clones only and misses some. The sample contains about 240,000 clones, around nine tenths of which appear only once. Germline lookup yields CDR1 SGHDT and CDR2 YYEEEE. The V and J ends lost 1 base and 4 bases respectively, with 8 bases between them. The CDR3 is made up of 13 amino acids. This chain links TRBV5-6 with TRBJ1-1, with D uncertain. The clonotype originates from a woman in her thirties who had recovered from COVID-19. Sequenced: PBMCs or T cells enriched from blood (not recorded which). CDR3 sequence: CASSLSPSTEAFF. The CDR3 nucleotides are TGTGCCAGCAGCTTGTCGCCTAGCACTGAAGCTTTCTTT.